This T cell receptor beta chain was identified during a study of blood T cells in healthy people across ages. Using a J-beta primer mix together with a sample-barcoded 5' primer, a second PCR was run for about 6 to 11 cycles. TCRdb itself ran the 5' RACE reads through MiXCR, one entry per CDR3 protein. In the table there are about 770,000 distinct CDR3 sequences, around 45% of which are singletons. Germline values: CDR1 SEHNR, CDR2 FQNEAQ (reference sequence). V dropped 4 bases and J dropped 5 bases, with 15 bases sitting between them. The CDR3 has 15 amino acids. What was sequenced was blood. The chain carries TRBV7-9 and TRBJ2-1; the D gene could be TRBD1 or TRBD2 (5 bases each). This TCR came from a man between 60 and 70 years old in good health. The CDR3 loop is CASSWLGEGDNEQFF. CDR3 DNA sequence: TGTGCCAGCAGCTGGTTGGGGGAAGGAGACAATGAGCAGTTCTTC.